This T cell receptor (beta chain) was retrieved from a study of identical twins. cDNA carried unique molecular identifiers, and a universal primer site was added by template switching. TCRdb called the 5' RACE reads again in MiXCR, with one record for every CDR3 protein. The sample yields hundreds of thousands of distinct CDR3 sequences, roughly 13% seen once. This clonotype was found a few times. This CDR3 contains 14 residues. V lost 4 bases to trimming and J lost 6 bases, with 17 bases between them. Germline values: CDR1 SGHRS, CDR2 YFSETQ. This chain joins TRBV5-1 and TRBJ2-7; D may be TRBD2 (6 bases). The sample taken for sequencing was memory (CD45RO+) T cells sorted from blood. The receptor comes from a woman between 18 and 29 years old in good health. The DNA of the CDR3 is TGCGCCAGCAGCCCGGAGGGCCCCTGGGGCGAGCAGTACTTC. This gives the protein CASSPEGPWGEQYF.